The clone carrying this TCR beta chain was seen a few times. Thymus pieces cut out during corrective heart surgery were the tissue that was used. Here immunoSEQ multiplex PCR was the method, and the copy in TCRdb shows in-frame clones only, minus some. The sample lists some 80,000 clones, roughly 97% seen once, with 0.031% in the top ten. The V gene lost 3 bases and the J gene lost 3 bases, with 13 bases spanning the gap. Germline CDR1 reads MNHEY; CDR2 reads SMNVEV (reference sequence). The CDR3 covers 15 residues. This specimen comes from a study of human thymus T cells. The rearrangement uses TRBV27 and TRBJ2-3; weak D call: TRBD1 (8 bases). Source material: thymus tissue. The receptor's source is a boy under three years old with a congenital heart defect but otherwise immunologically healthy. CDR3 sequence reads: CASSFDRGGTDTQYF. The CDR3 region has the DNA TGTGCCAGCAGTTTCGACAGGGGAGGGACAGATACGCAGTATTTT.